The 29 T cell receptor beta chains listed next were all sequenced from one sample in a study of T cell repertoires in cytomegalovirus infection. For these receptors, no antigen is known. Via MiXCR, TCRdb re-called the reads, giving one row per CDR3 protein. The profile shows around 58,000 distinct CDR3 sequences, over 20% of them singletons. The sequenced sample was CD8+ T cells from cultured PBMCs, obtained from culture after CMV antigen stimulation. These receptors all stem from a human donor in good health (CMV status not recorded). Some clones in this sample may be carry-over from other donors' samples.

V is TRBV7-2 and J is TRBJ2-7, with D unclear. V gave up 0 bases and J gave up 0 bases, with 12 bases separating them. The CDR3 loop spans 16 amino acids. Germline V gene sequence: CDR1 SGHTA, CDR2 FQGNSA. The CDR3 sequence: CASSLALQRASYEQYF. The CDR3 region has the DNA TGTGCCAGCAGCTTAGCTCTCCAGCGCGCCTCCTACGAGCAGTACTTC.

The chain joins TRBV4-1 to TRBJ2-2; D gene uncertain. CDR1 and CDR2 (germline): MGHRA, YSYEKL. The CDR3 runs 14 residues. With 5 bases removed from V and 4 bases from J, the gap between germline ends came to 11 bases. For the CDR3, the DNA is TGCGCCAGCAGCGCCCCTGGGTTCACCGGGGAGCTGTTTTTT. It translates to CASSAPGFTGELFF.

The sample holds a few counts of this clonotype. The chain employs TRBV20-1 and TRBJ2-1; the match to TRBD2 covers 11 bases. The trim removed 0 bases at V and 7 bases at J, leaving 5 bases unmatched. CDR3 size: 15 residues. CDR1 and CDR2 from the germline V gene are DFQATT and SNEGSKA (reference sequence). In nucleotides, the CDR3 is TGCAGTGCTAGAGAACTAGCGGGGGAAGTAAATGAGCAGTTCTTC. It specifies CSARELAGEVNEQFF.

About this clonotype: Its ends do not fully match the called genes, so a read error is possible. This sequence joins TRBV6-8 and TRBJ1-5, with 7 bases lining up with TRBD1. The CDR3 has 14 amino acids. Germline CDR1 is MNHGY and CDR2 is SAAAGT. The CDR3 coding sequence is TGTGACAGCACCGACAGGGCTTTCAATCAGCCCCAGCATTTT. This codes for CDSTDRAFNQPQHF.

The rearrangement uses TRBV7-9 and TRBJ1-2, with no clear D. Germline V gene sequence: CDR1 SEHNR, CDR2 FQNEAQ (reference sequence). Trimming took off 10 bases at V and 0 bases at J, with 15 bases between the two ends. This CDR3 has 14 amino acids. CDR3 DNA: TGTGCCACCTCCCCGGAGCTAGCTAACTATGGCTACACCTTC. It translates to CATSPELANYGYTF.

Only a few counts were recorded for this clonotype. This chain links TRBV7-2 with TRBJ2-2; no clear D. The V gene's germline CDR1 is SGHTA and CDR2 FQGNSA. CDR3 length: 14 amino acids. The V end was cut by 4 bases, the J end by 9 bases, with 15 bases between. The CDR3 nucleotides read TGTGCCAGCAGCTCCACGGAGAACCTGAGGGAGCTGTTTTTT. It translates to CASSSTENLRELFF.

V usage is TRBV7-2 and J usage is TRBJ1-6; D gene uncertain. Germline CDR1 reads SGHTA; CDR2 reads FQGNSA. V lost 1 base, J lost 2 bases, and 9 bases lay in between. The CDR3 length is 16 residues. The CDR3 bases are TGTGCCAGCAGCTTAGAAGCGGCCCCCTATAATTCACCCCTCCACTTT. Its translation: CASSLEAAPYNSPLHF.

J is TRBJ1-4 and V is TRBV4-3, with D possibly matching TRBD1 (6 bases). The CDR3 spans 17 residues. Looked up from germline, CDR1 is LGHNA and CDR2 is YSLEER. V was cut by 0 bases and J by 4 bases, with 15 bases left in between. This chain's CDR3 is CASSQDGTGHLNEKLFF. DNA of the CDR3: TGCGCCAGCAGCCAAGATGGGACGGGACACCTTAATGAAAAACTGTTTTTT.

The V gene is TRBV29-1, the J gene TRBJ1-1, with D hard to call. The CDR3 runs to 11 residues. V lost 0 bases to trimming and J lost 1 base, with 0 bases between them. Germline CDR1 SQVTM, CDR2 ANQGSEA. CDR3 nucleotides: TGCAGCGTTGAAGAGAACACTGAAGCTTTCTTT. It is translated as CSVEENTEAFF.

This clonotype was counted a few times. The V call is TRBV6-6, the J call TRBJ2-1, with 7 bases lining up with TRBD1. Per the germline V gene, CDR1 is MNHNY and CDR2 is SVGAGI (reference sequence). The CDR3 is 15 amino acids. J was trimmed by 6 bases and V by 3 bases; bases with no gene match: 8. Here the CDR3 DNA reads TGTGCCAGCAGTTATTCGACAGGGTTCTCCAATGAGCAGTTCTTC. This gives the protein CASSYSTGFSNEQFF.

This clonotype was found a few times. The V gene is TRBV27, the J gene TRBJ2-1, with TRBD1 matching over 9 bases. Germline V gene data show CDR1 as MNHEY and CDR2 as SMNVEV (reference sequence). J was trimmed by 4 bases and V by 2 bases; bases with no gene match: 6. The CDR3 sequence is 16 residues long. In nucleotides, the CDR3 is TGTGCCAGCAGTTTAAAGGGGACAGGGCTATACAATGAGCAGTTCTTC. Translated: CASSLKGTGLYNEQFF.

This clonotype has only a few counts. The V gene is TRBV12-3 or TRBV12-4, the J gene TRBJ1-2; D gene unclear. The CDR3 runs 14 residues. The V end lost 5 bases, the J end lost 4 bases, and 14 bases lay between the germline ends. The CDR3 protein is CASSTPIVGYGYTF. The CDR3 DNA is TGTGCCAGCAGTACCCCTATAGTTGGCTATGGCTACACCTTC.

This clonotype was found a few times. The rearrangement uses TRBV15 and TRBJ2-5; possibly TRBD2 for D (6 bases). In germline, CDR1 is LNHNV, CDR2 YYDKDF (reference sequence). The CDR3 loop spans 16 amino acids. The germline V and J ends were trimmed by 6 bases and 1 base, with 18 bases remaining between them. CDR3: CATSFPARRGQETQYF. For the CDR3, the DNA is TGTGCCACCAGTTTCCCCGCTCGGAGGGGCCAAGAGACCCAGTACTTC.

The chain combines TRBV7-2 with TRBJ2-7; D possibly corresponds to TRBD2 (6 bases). Germline V gene data show CDR1 as SGHTA and CDR2 as FQGNSA. This CDR3 contains 14 residues. Trimming shortened V by 5 bases and J by 0 bases, and 11 bases separated the two germline ends. The CDR3 loop reads CASSMGLISYEQYF. The CDR3 DNA sequence: TGTGCCAGCAGCATGGGACTTATCTCCTACGAGCAGTACTTC. Looking up the rest from reference TRBV7-2 and TRBJ2-7 gives the full variable domain: GAGVSQSPSNKVTEKGKDVELRCDPISGHTALYWYRQSLGQGLEFLIYFQGNSAPDKSGLPSDRFSAERTGGSVSTLTIQRTQQEDSAVYLCASSMGLISYEQYFGPGTRLTVT.

The gene calls are TRBV9 and TRBJ2-1, with a possible D match to TRBD1 (6 bases). Looked up from germline, CDR1 is SGDLS and CDR2 is YYNGEE. The CDR3 has 15 residues. V lost 0 bases, J lost 0 bases, and 7 bases lay in between. The CDR3, as DNA: TGTGCCAGCAGCGTAGTAGGGGGCTCCTACAATGAGCAGTTCTTC. Protein product: CASSVVGGSYNEQFF.

J is TRBJ2-3 and V is TRBV28, with 13 bases identical to TRBD2. The V gene end was trimmed by 7 bases and the J gene end by 2 bases; junction bases not matched to a gene: 6. The length of the CDR3 is 16 residues. Germline CDR1 MDHEN, CDR2 SYDVKM. CDR3: CASTPGLAGITDTQYF. The CDR3, as DNA: TGTGCCAGCACCCCGGGACTAGCGGGGATCACAGATACGCAGTATTTT.

The chain employs TRBV12-3 or TRBV12-4 and TRBJ2-4; unclear D gene. The CDR3 spans 16 residues. The ends were cut back, 5 bases at V and 1 base at J, with 15 bases in the middle. The CDR3 bases are TGTGCCAGCAGTATATTGTTAGGCCTGGCCAAAAACATTCAGTACTTC. Translation gives CASSILLGLAKNIQYF.

This clonotype was found a few times. Germline is not matched at one junction end, which may reflect a read error. This chain uses TRBV7-8 with TRBJ2-3; 11 bases are shared with TRBD2. This CDR3 has 16 amino acids. Germline assignment: CDR1 SGHVS and CDR2 FQNEAQ. CDR3 in DNA: TGTACCAGCAGCCGAGCCTTGACTAGCGGGGTTGAAACGCAGTATTTT. Translation gives CTSSRALTSGVETQYF.

The CDR3 sequence: CASSSEDLSSYNEQFF. DNA of the CDR3: TGTGCCAGCAGCTCGGAGGACTTAAGCTCCTACAATGAGCAGTTCTTC. The rearrangement uses TRBV7-9 and TRBJ2-1; TRBD2 might be the D (5 bases). V was cut by 4 bases and J by 0 bases, with 13 bases left in between. Germline CDR1 is SEHNR and CDR2 is FQNEAQ (reference sequence). This CDR3 has 16 amino acids.

A few counts support this clonotype. The V and J genes are TRBV7-3 and TRBJ2-3; D possibly matches TRBD1 or TRBD2 (5 bases each). The V gene lost 0 bases and the J gene lost 1 base, with 5 bases spanning the gap. The CDR3 is made up of 14 amino acids. Germline values: CDR1 SGHTA, CDR2 FQGTGA. The CDR3 coding sequence is TGTGCCAGCAGCTTAACGGGGGGCACAGATACGCAGTATTTT. This codes for CASSLTGGTDTQYF.

The rearrangement joins TRBV7-6 to TRBJ2-2; the match to TRBD2 covers 8 bases. This CDR3 region has 16 residues. Germline loops: CDR1 SGHVS, CDR2 FNYEAQ. Unmatched junction bases numbered 6, after V lost 1 base and J lost 5 bases. CDR3 loop: CASSLVAGGWTGELFF. In nucleotides, the CDR3 is TGTGCCAGCAGCTTAGTGGCGGGAGGATGGACCGGGGAGCTGTTTTTT.

The rearrangement joins TRBV7-2 to TRBJ2-7; no clear D gene. Looked up from germline, CDR1 is SGHTA and CDR2 is FQGNSA. Trimming stripped 2 bases from V and 0 bases from J, with 5 bases between. This CDR3 region has 13 residues. CDR3 protein: CASSLNPSYEQYF. CDR3 nucleotides: TGTGCCAGCAGCTTAAACCCCTCCTACGAGCAGTACTTC.

V and J are TRBV7-9 and TRBJ1-2; possibly TRBD1 for D (5 bases). Germline values: CDR1 SEHNR, CDR2 FQNEAQ (reference sequence). The CDR3 has 16 residues. The V and J ends lost 2 bases and 0 bases respectively, with 13 bases between them. CDR3 residues: CASSLSSREPNYGYTF. The DNA for the CDR3 is TGTGCCAGCAGCTTAAGTAGCAGGGAGCCTAACTATGGCTACACCTTC.

The CDR3 loop reads CASSFDPAGTGELFF. The CDR3 nucleotides read TGTGCCAGCAGCTTTGACCCTGCCGGCACCGGGGAGCTGTTTTTT. The rearrangement links TRBV7-7 to TRBJ2-2; D remains ambiguous. This CDR3 comprises 15 residues. Germline loops: CDR1 SSHAT, CDR2 FNYEAQ (reference sequence). Trimming cost V 3 bases and J 4 bases, with 12 bases left between them.

The chain couples TRBV7-6 to TRBJ2-7, with 9 nucleotides matching TRBD1. The CDR3 runs to 17 residues. From germline, CDR1 is SGHVS and CDR2 FNYEAQ. Unmatched junction bases numbered 10, after V lost 4 bases and J lost 0 bases. The CDR3 sequence: CASSSQDGQGTSYEQYF. CDR3 bases: TGTGCCAGCAGCTCACAAGACGGACAGGGGACCTCCTACGAGCAGTACTTC.

The genes are TRBV5-6 and TRBJ2-6; D uncertain. The ends were cut back, 4 bases at V and 1 base at J, with 12 bases in the middle. The CDR3 spans 16 residues. Germline V gene lookup returns CDR1 SGHDT and CDR2 YYEEEE. CDR3 loop: CASSALRRSGANVLTF. For the CDR3, the DNA is TGTGCCAGCAGCGCCCTCCGACGTTCTGGGGCCAACGTCCTGACTTTC.

The V call is TRBV6-6, the J call TRBJ2-5; D tentatively fits TRBD1 or TRBD2 (6 bases each). With 6 bases removed from V and 4 bases from J, the gap between germline ends came to 21 bases. This CDR3 has 16 residues. In germline, CDR1 is MNHNY, CDR2 SVGAGI (reference sequence). Here the CDR3 reads CASSSYGSPGAETQYF. The CDR3 coding sequence is TGTGCCAGCAGCTCCTACGGTTCCCCGGGGGCAGAGACCCAGTACTTC.

The chain carries TRBV12-3 or TRBV12-4 and TRBJ2-7, with D perhaps being TRBD1 or TRBD2 (5 bases each). Trimming took off 3 bases at V and 2 bases at J, with 11 bases between the two ends. The CDR3 consists of 14 residues. The CDR3 DNA is TGTGCCAGCAGTTTCGGGGACGGTGCCTACGAGCAGTACTTC. Its protein product is CASSFGDGAYEQYF.

The gene calls are TRBV12-3 or TRBV12-4 and TRBJ1-1, with a tentative D call TRBD1 (6 bases). V was trimmed by 1 base and J by 5 bases, leaving 14 bases between them. The CDR3 runs to 15 residues. The CDR3 bases are TGTGCCAGCAGTTTAGTCGGGGGGGCGCGGACTGAAGCTTTCTTT. It is translated as CASSLVGGARTEAFF.